The clone carrying this T cell receptor (beta chain) was detected only a few times. The CDR3 runs to 14 residues. Per germline, CDR1 SGHTA and CDR2 FQGNSA. V was shortened by 1 base and J by 8 bases, with 12 bases between the two germline ends. The record originates from a study of T cell responses to AZD1222 COVID-19 vaccine. Produced via immunoSEQ multiplex PCR; TCRdb's table is partial and in-frame only. The data contain 95,000 to 110,000 clones, about 85% of them singletons. The rearrangement uses TRBV7-2 and TRBJ2-4; D is ambiguous. The sequence was collected from an adult who received the AZD1222 COVID-19 vaccine. Here the sequenced sample was peripheral blood, taken 28 days after the second AZD1222 dose. The CDR3 DNA reads TGTGCCAGCAGCTTAGACGGCCCGCTGGACATTCAGTACTTC. Residues: CASSLDGPLDIQYF.